This TCR beta chain was sequenced for a study of T cell responses to AZD1222 COVID-19 vaccine. Repertoires were generated with immunoSEQ multiplex PCR, while TCRdb's copy carries only in-frame clones and drops some. The sample consists of some 99,000 clones, around 90% of them appearing once. The study, taken as a whole, reports: Repertoires were obtained solely post-peak T cell response. Baseline seropositivity characterized only a handful of AZD1222 recipients.

Losses at the gene ends were 3 bases for V and 5 bases for J; bases not matched to a gene: 9. CDR3 length: 14 residues. Germline CDR1 reads DFQATT; CDR2 reads SNEGSKA (reference sequence). As regards this clone: Its specificity is not known.

The V and J genes are TRBV20-1 and TRBJ2-7, with 8 bases identical to TRBD2. Specimen: peripheral blood, collected on day 0 of MenACWY control vaccination. The sequence came from an adult in good health. CDR3 bases: TGCAGTGCTAGTCCGGGACTAGGGGCCCACGAGCAGTACTTC. Translated, it gives CSASPGLGAHEQYF.